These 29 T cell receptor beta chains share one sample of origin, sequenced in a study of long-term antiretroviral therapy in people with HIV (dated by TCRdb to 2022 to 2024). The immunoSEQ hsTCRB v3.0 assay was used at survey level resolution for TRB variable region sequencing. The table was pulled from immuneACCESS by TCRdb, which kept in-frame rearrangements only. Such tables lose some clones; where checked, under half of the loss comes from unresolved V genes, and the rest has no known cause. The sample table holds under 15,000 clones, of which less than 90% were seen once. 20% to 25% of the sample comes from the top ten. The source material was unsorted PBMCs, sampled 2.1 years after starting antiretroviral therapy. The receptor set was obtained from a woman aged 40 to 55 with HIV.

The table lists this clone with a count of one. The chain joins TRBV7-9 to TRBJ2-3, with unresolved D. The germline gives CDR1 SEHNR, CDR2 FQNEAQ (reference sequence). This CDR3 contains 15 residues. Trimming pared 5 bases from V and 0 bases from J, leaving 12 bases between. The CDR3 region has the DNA TGTGCCAGCAGCCGCTACCAAACTAGCACAGATACGCAGTATTTT. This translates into CASSRYQTSTDTQYF. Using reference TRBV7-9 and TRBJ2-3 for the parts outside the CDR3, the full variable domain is DTGVSQNPRHKITKRGQNVTFRCDPISEHNRLYWYRQTLGQGPEFLTYFQNEAQLEKSRLLSDRFSAERPKGSFSTLEIQRTEQGDSAMYLCASSRYQTSTDTQYFGPGTRLTVL.

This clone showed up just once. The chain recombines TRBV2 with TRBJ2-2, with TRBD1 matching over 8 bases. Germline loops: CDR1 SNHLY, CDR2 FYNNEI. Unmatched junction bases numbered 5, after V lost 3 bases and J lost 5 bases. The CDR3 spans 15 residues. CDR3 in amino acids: CASSDAGGKTGELFF. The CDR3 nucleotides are TGTGCCAGCAGTGATGCAGGGGGCAAAACCGGGGAGCTGTTTTTT.

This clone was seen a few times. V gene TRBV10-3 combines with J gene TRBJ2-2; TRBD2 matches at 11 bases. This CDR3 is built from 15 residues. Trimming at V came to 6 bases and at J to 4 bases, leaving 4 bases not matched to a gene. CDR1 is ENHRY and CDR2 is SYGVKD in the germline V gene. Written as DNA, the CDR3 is TGTGCCATCAGCAATAGCGGGGGGGCCACCGGGGAGCTGTTTTTT. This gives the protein CAISNSGGATGELFF.

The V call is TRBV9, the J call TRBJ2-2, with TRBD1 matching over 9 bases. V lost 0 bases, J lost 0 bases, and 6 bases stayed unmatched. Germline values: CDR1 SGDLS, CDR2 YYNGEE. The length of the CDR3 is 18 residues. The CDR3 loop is CASSVDIGTGTNTGELFF. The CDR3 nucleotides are TGTGCCAGCAGCGTAGATATTGGGACAGGGACGAACACCGGGGAGCTGTTTTTT.

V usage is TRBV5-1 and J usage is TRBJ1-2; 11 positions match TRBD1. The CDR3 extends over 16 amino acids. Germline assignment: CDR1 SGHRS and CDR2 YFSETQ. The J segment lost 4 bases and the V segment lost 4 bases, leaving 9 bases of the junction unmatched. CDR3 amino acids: CASSPGGTGGAYGYTF. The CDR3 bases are TGCGCCAGCAGCCCGGGAGGGACAGGGGGTGCCTATGGCTACACCTTC.

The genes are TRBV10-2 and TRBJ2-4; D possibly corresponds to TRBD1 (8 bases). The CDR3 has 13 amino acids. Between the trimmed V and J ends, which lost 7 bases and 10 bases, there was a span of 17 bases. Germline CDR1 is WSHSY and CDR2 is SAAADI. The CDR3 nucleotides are TGCGCCAGCAAAACAGGGGGGGGCCAAATTCAGTACTTC. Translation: CASKTGGGQIQYF.

CDR3 region: CASSRGLAGYQETQYF. The CDR3 DNA reads as TGTGCCAGCAGCCGCGGACTAGCGGGTTACCAAGAGACCCAGTACTTC. This rearrangement joins TRBV7-2 to TRBJ2-5; 11 bases agree with TRBD2. The length of the CDR3 is 16 residues. V was clipped by 5 bases and J by 0 bases; unmatched bases: 5. CDR1 and CDR2 (germline): SGHTA, FQGNSA.

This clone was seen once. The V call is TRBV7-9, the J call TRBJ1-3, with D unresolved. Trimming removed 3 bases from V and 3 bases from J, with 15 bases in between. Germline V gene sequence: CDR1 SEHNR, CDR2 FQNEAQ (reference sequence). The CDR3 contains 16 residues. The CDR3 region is CASSLRTAPDGNTIYF. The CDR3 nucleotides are TGTGCCAGCAGCTTGCGGACTGCCCCAGATGGAAACACCATATATTTT.

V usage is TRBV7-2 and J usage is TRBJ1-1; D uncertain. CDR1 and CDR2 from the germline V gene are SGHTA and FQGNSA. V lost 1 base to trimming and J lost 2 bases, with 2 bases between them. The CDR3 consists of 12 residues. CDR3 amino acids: CASSLVNTEAFF. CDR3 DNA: TGTGCCAGCAGCTTAGTTAACACTGAAGCTTTCTTT.

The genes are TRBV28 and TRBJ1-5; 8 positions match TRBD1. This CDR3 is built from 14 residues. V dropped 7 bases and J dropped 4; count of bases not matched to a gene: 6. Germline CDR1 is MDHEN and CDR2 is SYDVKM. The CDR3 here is CASNFQGANQPQHF. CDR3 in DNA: TGTGCCAGCAACTTTCAGGGGGCTAATCAGCCCCAGCATTTT.

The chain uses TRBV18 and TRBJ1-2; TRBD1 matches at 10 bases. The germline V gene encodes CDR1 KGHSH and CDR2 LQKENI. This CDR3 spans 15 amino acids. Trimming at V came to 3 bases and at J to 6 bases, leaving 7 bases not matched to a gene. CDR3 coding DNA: TGTGCCAGCTCACCCCCCGGGACAGGGGTGGATGGCTACACCTTC. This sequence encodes CASSPPGTGVDGYTF.

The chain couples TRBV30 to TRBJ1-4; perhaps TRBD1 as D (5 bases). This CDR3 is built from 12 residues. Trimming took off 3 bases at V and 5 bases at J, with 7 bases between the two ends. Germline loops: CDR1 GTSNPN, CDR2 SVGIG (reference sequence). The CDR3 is CAWRGVNEKLFF. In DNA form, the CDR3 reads TGTGCCTGGAGAGGGGTGAATGAAAAACTGTTTTTT. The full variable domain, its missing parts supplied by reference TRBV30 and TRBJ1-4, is SQTIHQWPATLVQPVGSPLSLECTVEGTSNPNLYWYRQAAGRGLQLLFYSVGIGQISSEVPQNLSASRPQDRQFILSSKKLLLSDSGFYLCAWRGVNEKLFFGSGTQLSVL.

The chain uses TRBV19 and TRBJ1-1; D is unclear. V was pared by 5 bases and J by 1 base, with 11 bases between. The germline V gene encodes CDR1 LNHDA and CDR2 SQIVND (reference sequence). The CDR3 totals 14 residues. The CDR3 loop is CASSQPGGNTEAFF. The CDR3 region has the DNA TGTGCCAGTAGTCAGCCAGGAGGGAACACTGAAGCTTTCTTT.

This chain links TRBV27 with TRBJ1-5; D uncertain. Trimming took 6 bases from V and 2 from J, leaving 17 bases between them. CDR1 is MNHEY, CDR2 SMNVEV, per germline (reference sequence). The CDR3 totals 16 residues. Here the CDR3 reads CASRPTGFGGNQPQHF. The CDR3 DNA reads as TGTGCCAGCAGGCCAACGGGGTTTGGGGGCAATCAGCCCCAGCATTTT.

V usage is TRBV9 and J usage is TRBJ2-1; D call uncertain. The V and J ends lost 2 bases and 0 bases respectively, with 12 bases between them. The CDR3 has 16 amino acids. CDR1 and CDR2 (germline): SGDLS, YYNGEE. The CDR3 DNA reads TGTGCCAGCAGCGTGACGGCTAGGAGCTCCTACAATGAGCAGTTCTTC. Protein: CASSVTARSSYNEQFF. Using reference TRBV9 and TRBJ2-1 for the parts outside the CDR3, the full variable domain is DSGVTQTPKHLITATGQRVTLRCSPRSGDLSVYWYQQSLDQGLQFLIQYYNGEERAKGNILERFSAQQFPDLHSELNLSSLELGDSALYFCASSVTARSSYNEQFFGPGTRLTVL.

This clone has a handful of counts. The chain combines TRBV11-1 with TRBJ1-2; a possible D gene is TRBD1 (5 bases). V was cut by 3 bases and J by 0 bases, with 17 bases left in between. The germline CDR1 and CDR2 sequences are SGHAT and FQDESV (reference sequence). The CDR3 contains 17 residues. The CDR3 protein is CASSFRGPAPTNYGYTF. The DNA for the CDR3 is TGTGCCAGCAGCTTTAGGGGCCCCGCTCCTACTAACTATGGCTACACCTTC.

The CDR3 DNA is TGTGCCAGCAGCTTGACAGGGGGCAGAGACACTGAAGCTTTCTTT. Amino acid sequence: CASSLTGGRDTEAFF. V and J are TRBV11-1 and TRBJ1-1, with 10 bases fitting TRBD1. Germline lookup yields CDR1 SGHAT and CDR2 FQDESV (reference sequence). The length of the CDR3 is 15 residues. Trimming removed 3 bases from V and 3 bases from J; junction bases left unmatched: 4.

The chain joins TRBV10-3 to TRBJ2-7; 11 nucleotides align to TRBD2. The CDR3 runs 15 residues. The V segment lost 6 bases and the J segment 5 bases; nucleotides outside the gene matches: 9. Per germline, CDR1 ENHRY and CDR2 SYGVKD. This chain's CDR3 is CAISEGGTSGDEQYF. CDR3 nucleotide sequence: TGTGCCATCAGCGAGGGGGGGACTAGCGGTGACGAGCAGTACTTC.

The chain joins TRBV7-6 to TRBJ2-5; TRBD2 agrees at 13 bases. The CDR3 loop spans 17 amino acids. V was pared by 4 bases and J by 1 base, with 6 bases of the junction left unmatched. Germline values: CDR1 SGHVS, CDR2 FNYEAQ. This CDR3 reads CASSSRLAGGSQETQYF. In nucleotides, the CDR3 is TGTGCCAGCAGCTCTAGACTAGCGGGGGGCTCCCAAGAGACCCAGTACTTC.

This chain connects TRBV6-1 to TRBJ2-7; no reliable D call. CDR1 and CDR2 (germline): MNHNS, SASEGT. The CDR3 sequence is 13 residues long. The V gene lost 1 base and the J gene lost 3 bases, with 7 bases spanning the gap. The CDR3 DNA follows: TGTGCCAGCAGTGAAGTCCCAGTCTACGAGCAGTACTTC. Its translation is CASSEVPVYEQYF.

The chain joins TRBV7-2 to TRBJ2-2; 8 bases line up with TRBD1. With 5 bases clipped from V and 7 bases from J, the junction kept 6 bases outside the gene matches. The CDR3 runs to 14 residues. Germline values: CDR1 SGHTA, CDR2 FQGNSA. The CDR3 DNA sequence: TGTGCCAGCAGCCAGACAGGGGCGGGCGGGGAGCTGTTTTTT. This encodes CASSQTGAGGELFF. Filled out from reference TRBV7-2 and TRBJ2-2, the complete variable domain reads GAGVSQSPSNKVTEKGKDVELRCDPISGHTALYWYRQSLGQGLEFLIYFQGNSAPDKSGLPSDRFSAERTGGSVSTLTIQRTQQEDSAVYLCASSQTGAGGELFFGEGSRLTVL.

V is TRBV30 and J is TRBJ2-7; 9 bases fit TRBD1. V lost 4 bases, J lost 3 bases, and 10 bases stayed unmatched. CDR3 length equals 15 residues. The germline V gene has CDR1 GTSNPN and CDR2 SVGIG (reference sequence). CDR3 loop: CAWNRPGTGLYEQYF. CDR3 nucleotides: TGTGCCTGGAATAGGCCCGGGACAGGGCTCTACGAGCAGTACTTC.

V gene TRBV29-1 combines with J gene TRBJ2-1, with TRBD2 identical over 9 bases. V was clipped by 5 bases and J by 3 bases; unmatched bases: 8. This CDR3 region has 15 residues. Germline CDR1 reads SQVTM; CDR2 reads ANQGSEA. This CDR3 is CSVWGLAQLYNEQFF. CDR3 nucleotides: TGCAGCGTTTGGGGACTAGCCCAGCTCTACAATGAGCAGTTCTTC.

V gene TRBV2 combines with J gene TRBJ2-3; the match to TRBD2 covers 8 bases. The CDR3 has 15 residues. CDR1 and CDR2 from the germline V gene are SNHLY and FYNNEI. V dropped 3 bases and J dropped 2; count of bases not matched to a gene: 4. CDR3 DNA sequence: TGTGCCAGCAGTGACGGCGGGGGGTCCACAGATACGCAGTATTTT. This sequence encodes CASSDGGGSTDTQYF.

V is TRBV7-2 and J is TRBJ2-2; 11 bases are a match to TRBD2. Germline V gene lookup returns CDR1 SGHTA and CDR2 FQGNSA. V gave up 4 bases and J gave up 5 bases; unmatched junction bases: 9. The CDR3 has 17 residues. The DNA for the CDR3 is TGTGCCAGCAGCTCCCAACCGGGACTAGCGGCTACCGGGGAGCTGTTTTTT. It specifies CASSSQPGLAATGELFF.

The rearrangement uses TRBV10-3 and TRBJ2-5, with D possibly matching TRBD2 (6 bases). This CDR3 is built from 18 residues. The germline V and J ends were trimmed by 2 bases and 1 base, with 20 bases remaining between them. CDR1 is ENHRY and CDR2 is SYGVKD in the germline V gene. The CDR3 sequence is CAISEIPSSATFQETQYF. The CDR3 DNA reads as TGTGCCATCAGTGAGATCCCGTCTAGCGCGACTTTCCAAGAGACCCAGTACTTC.

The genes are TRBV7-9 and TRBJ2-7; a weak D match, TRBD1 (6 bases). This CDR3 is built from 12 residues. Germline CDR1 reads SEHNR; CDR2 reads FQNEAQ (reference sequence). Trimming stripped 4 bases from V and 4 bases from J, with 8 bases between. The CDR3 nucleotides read TGTGCCAGCAGCTATGGACAGTACGAGCAGTACTTC. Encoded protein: CASSYGQYEQYF.

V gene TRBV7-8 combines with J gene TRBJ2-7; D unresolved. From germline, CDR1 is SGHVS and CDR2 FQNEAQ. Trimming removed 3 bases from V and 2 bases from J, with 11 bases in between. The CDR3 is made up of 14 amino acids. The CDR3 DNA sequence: TGTGCCAGCAGCTTGACTGGGCTTCCCTACGAGCAGTACTTC. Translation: CASSLTGLPYEQYF.

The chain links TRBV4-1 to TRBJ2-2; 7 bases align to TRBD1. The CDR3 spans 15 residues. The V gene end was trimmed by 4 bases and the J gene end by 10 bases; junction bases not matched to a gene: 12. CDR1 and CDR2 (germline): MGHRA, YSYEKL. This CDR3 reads CASSPWDRKRAELFF. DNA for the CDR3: TGCGCCAGCAGCCCCTGGGACAGAAAAAGAGCGGAGCTGTTTTTT.